Included here is one T cell receptor (beta chain) sequence, with context. Its antigen remains unidentified. The sample originates from a study of cytomegalovirus exposure and HLA in healthy donors. Background on the study: Within the Caucasian-associated ancestry cluster were 65% to 85% of the roughly 360 genotyped donors.

CDR1 is LGHNA and CDR2 is YNFKEQ in the germline V gene. The V segment lost 3 bases and the J segment 2 bases; nucleotides outside the gene matches: 17. The CDR3 length is 20 residues. The study, taken as a whole, reports: Being indistinguishable, some V segments were excluded, TRBV6-2 and TRBV6-3 among them. About 150 TCR beta chains were listed as cytomegalovirus-associated. In a later analysis, TCR beta V- and J-gene trimming was associated with a missense DCLRE1C variant.

Amplification used 60 Vbeta primers and 13 Jbeta primers. Profiling relied on immunoSEQ multiplex PCR, and the TCRdb table lists in-frame clones only, not all of them. The sample lists roughly 93,000 clones, roughly 78% occurring once. This chain uses TRBV4-2 with TRBJ2-5; 11 bases align to TRBD2. Sample: PBMCs. This TCR came from a man aged 25 to 40 in good health and CMV-seronegative. CDR3 sequence (DNA): TGTGCCAGCAGCCAGGGGGGACCAAGTATCTGGACTAGCGGGCAAGAGACCCAGTACTTC. This translates into CASSQGGPSIWTSGQETQYF.